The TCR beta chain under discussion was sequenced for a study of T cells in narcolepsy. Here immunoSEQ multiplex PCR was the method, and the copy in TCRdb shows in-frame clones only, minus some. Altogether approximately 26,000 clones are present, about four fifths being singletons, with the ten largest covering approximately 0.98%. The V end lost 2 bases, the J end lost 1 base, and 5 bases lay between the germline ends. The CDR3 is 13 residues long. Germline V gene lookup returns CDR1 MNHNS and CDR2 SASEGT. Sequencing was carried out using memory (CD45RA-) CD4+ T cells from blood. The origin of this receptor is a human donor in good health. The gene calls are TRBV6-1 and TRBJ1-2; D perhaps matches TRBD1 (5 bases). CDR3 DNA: TGTGCCAGCAGTGAACAGGGTAACTATGGCTACACCTTC. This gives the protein CASSEQGNYGYTF.